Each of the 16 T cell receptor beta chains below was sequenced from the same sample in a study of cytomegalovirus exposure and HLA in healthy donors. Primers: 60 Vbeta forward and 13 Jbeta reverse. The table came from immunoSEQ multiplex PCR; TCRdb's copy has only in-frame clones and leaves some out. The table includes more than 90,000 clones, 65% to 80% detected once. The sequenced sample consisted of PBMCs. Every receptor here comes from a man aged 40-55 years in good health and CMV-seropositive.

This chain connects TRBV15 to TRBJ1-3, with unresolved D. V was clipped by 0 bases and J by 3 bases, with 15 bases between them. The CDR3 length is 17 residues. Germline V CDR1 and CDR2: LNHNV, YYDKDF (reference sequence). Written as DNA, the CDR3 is TGTGCCACCAGCAGAGAGATTCCCACGGCGGGTGGAAACACCATATATTTT. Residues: CATSREIPTAGGNTIYF.

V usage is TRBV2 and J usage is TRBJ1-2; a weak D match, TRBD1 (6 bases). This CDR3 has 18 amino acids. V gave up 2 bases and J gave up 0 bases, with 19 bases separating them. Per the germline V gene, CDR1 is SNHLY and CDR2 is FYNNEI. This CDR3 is CASSENKNRDFTNYGYTF. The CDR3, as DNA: TGTGCCAGCAGTGAAAATAAGAACAGGGATTTCACTAACTATGGCTACACCTTC.

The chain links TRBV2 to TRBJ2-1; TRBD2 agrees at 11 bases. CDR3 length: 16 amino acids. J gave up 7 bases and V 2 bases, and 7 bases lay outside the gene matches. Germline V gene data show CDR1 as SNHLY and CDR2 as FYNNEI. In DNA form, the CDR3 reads TGTGCCAGCAGTGAACTCCTAGCGGGGGGTGATAATGAGCAGTTCTTC. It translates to CASSELLAGGDNEQFF. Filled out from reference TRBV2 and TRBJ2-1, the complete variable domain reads EPEVTQTPSHQVTQMGQEVILRCVPISNHLYFYWYRQILGQKVEFLVSFYNNEISEKSEIFDDQFSVERPDGSNFTLKIRSTKLEDSAMYFCASSELLAGGDNEQFFGPGTRLTVL.

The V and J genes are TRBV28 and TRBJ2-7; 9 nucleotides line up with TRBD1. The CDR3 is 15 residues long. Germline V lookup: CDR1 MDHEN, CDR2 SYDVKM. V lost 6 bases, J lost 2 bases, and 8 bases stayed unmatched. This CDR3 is CASRTPGQGTYEQYF. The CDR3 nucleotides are TGTGCCAGCAGAACCCCGGGACAGGGCACCTACGAGCAGTACTTC. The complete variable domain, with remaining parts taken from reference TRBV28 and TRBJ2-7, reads DVKVTQSSRYLVKRTGEKVFLECVQDMDHENMFWYRQDPGLGLRLIYFSYDVKMKEKGDIPEGYSVSREKKERFSLILESASTNQTSMYLCASRTPGQGTYEQYFGPGTRLTVT.

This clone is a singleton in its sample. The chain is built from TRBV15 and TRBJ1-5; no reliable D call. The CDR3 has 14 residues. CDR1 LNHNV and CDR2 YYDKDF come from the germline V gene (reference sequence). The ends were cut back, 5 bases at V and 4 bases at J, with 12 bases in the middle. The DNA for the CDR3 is TGTGCCACCAGCGCCCGGGTCAAGAATCAGCCCCAGCATTTT. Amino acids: CATSARVKNQPQHF. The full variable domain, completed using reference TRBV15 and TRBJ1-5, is DAMVIQNPRYQVTQFGKPVTLSCSQTLNHNVMYWYQQKSSQAPKLLFHYYDKDFNNEADTPDNFQSRRPNTSFCFLDIRSPGLGDTAMYLCATSARVKNQPQHFGDGTRLSIL.

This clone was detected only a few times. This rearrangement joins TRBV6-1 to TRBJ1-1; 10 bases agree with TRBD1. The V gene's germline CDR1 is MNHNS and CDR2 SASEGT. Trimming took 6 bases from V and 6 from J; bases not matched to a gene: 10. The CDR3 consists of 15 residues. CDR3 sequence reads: CASRGGTGVEPEAFF. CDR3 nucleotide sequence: TGTGCCAGCAGGGGGGGGACAGGGGTAGAGCCTGAAGCTTTCTTT.

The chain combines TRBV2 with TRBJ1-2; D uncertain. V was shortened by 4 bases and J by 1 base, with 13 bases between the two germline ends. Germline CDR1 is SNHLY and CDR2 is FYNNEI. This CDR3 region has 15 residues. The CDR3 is CASSALTQVNYGYTF. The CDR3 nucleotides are TGTGCCAGCAGTGCTTTAACGCAGGTTAACTATGGCTACACCTTC. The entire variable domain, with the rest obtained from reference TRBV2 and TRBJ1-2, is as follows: EPEVTQTPSHQVTQMGQEVILRCVPISNHLYFYWYRQILGQKVEFLVSFYNNEISEKSEIFDDQFSVERPDGSNFTLKIRSTKLEDSAMYFCASSALTQVNYGYTFGSGTRLTVV.

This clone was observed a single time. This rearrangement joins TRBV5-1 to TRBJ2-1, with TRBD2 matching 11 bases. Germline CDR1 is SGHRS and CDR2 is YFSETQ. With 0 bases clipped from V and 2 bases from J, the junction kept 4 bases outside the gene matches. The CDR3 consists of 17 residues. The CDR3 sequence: CASSLGGTSGAYNEQFF. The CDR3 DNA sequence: TGCGCCAGCAGCTTGGGTGGGACTAGCGGAGCCTACAATGAGCAGTTCTTC. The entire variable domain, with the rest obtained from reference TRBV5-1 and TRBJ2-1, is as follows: KAGVTQTPRYLIKTRGQQVTLSCSPISGHRSVSWYQQTPGQGLQFLFEYFSETQRNKGNFPGRFSGRQFSNSRSEMNVSTLELGDSALYLCASSLGGTSGAYNEQFFGPGTRLTVL.

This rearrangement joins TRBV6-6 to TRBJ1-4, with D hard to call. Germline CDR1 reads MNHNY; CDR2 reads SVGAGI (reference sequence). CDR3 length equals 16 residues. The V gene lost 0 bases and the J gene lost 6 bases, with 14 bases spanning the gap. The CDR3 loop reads CASSYSTNGLDEKLFF. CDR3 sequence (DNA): TGTGCCAGCAGTTACTCGACAAATGGTTTAGATGAAAAACTGTTTTTT.

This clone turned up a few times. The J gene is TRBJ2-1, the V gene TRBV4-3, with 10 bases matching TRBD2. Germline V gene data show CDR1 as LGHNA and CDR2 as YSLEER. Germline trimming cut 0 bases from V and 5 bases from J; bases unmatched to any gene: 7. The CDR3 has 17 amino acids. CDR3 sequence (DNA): TGCGCCAGCAGCCAAGACCCCAGACTAGCGGGTGACAATGAGCAGTTCTTC. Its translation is CASSQDPRLAGDNEQFF.

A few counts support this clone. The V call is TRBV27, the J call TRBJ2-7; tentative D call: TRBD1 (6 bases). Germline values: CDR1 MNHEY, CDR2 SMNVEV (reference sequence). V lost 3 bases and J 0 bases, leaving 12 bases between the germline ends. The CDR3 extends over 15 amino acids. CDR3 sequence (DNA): TGTGCCAGCAGTTTTATAGACAGGAGCTCCTACGAGCAGTACTTC. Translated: CASSFIDRSSYEQYF.

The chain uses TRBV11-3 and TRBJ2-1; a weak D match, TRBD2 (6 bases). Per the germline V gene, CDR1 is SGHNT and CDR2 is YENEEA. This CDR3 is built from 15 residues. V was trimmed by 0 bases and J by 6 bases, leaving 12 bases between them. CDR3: CASSLEAGTGNEQFF. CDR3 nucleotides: TGTGCCAGCAGCTTAGAAGCGGGTACCGGCAATGAGCAGTTCTTC.

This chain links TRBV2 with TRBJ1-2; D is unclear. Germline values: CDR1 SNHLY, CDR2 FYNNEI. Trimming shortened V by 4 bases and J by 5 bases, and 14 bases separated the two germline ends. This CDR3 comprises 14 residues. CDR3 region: CASSGVARTYGYTF. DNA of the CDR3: TGTGCCAGCAGTGGTGTAGCGCGCACATATGGCTACACCTTC.

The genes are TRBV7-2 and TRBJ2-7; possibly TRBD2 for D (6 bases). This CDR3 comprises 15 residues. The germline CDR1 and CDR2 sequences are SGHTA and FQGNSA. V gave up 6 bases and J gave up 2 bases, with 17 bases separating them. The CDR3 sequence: CASRRGAGQTYEQYF. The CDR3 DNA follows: TGTGCCAGCAGGCGTGGCGCGGGGCAAACCTACGAGCAGTACTTC.

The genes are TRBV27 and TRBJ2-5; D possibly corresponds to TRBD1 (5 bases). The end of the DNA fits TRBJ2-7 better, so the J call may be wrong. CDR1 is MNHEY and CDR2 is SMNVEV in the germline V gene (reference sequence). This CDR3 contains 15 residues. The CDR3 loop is CASSLHDSLGNEQYF. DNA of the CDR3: TGTGCCAGCAGTTTACACGACAGTTTAGGGAACGAGCAGTACTTC.

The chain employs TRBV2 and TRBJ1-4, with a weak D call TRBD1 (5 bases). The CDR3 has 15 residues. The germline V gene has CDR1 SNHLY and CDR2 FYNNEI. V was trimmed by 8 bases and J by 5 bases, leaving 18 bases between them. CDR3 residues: CASRGGASLNEKLFF. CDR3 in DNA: TGTGCCAGCCGAGGAGGGGCCAGCCTAAATGAAAAACTGTTTTTT.